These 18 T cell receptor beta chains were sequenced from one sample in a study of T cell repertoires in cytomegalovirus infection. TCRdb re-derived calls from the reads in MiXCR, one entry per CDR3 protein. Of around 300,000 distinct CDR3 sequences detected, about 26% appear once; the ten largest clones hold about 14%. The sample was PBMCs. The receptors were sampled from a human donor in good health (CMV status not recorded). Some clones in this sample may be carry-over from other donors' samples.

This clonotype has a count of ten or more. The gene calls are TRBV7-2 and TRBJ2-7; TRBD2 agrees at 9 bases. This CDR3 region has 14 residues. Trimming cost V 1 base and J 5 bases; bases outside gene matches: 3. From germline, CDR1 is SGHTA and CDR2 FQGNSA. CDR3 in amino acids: CASSLGGRVDEQYF. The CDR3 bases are TGTGCCAGCAGCTTAGGCGGGAGGGTAGACGAGCAGTACTTC.

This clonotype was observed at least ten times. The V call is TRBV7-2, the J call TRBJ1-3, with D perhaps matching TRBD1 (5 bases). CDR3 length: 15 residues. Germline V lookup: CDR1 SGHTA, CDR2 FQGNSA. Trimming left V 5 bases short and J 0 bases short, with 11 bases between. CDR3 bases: TGTGCCAGCAGCCCGCCTAGGGGCTCTGGAAACACCATATATTTT. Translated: CASSPPRGSGNTIYF.

The CDR3 loop reads CASSSGTGMEETQYF. The CDR3 region has the DNA TGTGCCAGCAGTTCCGGGACAGGAATGGAAGAGACCCAGTACTTC. The chain recombines TRBV6-5 with TRBJ2-5, with 8 bases aligning to TRBD1. The CDR3 runs to 15 residues. The germline CDR1 and CDR2 sequences are MNHEY and SVGAGI. J lost 3 bases, V lost 4 bases, and 7 bases had no gene match.

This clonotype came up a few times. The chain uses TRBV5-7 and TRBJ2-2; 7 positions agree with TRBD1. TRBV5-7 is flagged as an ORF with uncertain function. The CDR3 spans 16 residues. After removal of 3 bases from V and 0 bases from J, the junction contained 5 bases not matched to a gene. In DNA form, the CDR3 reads TGTGCCAGCAGCTGTCCGGGACAGCCGAACACCGGGGAGCTGTTTTTT. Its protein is CASSCPGQPNTGELFF.

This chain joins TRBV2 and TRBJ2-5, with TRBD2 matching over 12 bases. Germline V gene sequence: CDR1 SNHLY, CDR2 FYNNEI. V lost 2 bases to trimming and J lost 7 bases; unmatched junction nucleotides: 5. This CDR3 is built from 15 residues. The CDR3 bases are TGTGCCAGCAGTGAAACGGCTAGCGGGGGGGGGACCCAGTACTTC. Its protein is CASSETASGGGTQYF.

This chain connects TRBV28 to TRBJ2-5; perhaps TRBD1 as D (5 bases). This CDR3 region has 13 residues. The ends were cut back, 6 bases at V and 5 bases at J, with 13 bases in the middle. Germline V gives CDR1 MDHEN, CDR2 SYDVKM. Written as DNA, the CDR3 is TGTGCCAGCAGAGGACAAGTATGGGAGACCCAGTACTTC. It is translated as CASRGQVWETQYF.

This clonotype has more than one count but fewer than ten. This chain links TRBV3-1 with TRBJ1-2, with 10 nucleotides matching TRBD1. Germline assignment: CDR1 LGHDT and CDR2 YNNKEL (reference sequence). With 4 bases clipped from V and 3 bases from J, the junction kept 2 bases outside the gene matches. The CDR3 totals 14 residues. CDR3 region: CASSPTGGDYGYTF. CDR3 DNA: TGTGCCAGCAGCCCGACAGGGGGCGACTATGGCTACACCTTC.

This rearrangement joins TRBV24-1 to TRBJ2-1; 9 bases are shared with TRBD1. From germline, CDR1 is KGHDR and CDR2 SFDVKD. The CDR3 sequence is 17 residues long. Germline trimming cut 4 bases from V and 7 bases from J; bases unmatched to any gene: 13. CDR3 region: CATSDLNPGQGWNEQFF. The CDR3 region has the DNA TGTGCCACCAGTGACCTGAACCCGGGACAGGGCTGGAATGAGCAGTTCTTC.

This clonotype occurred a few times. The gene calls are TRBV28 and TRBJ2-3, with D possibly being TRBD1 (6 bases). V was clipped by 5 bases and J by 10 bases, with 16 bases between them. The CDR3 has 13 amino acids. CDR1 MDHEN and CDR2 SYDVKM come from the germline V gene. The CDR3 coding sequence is TGTGCCAGCAGTGGAGGCCACAGGGCACCGCAGTATTTT. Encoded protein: CASSGGHRAPQYF. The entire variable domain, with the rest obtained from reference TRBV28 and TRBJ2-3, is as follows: DVKVTQSSRYLVKRTGEKVFLECVQDMDHENMFWYRQDPGLGLRLIYFSYDVKMKEKGDIPEGYSVSREKKERFSLILESASTNQTSMYLCASSGGHRAPQYFGPGTRLTVL.

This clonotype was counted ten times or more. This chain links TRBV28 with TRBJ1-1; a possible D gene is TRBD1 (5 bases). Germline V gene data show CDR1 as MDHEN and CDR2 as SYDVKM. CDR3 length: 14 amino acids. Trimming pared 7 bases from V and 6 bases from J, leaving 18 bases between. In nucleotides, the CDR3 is TGTGCCAGCACAGTATCCCAGGGCATGGCTGAAGCTTTCTTT. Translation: CASTVSQGMAEAFF. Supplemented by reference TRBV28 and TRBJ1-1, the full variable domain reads DVKVTQSSRYLVKRTGEKVFLECVQDMDHENMFWYRQDPGLGLRLIYFSYDVKMKEKGDIPEGYSVSREKKERFSLILESASTNQTSMYLCASTVSQGMAEAFFGQGTRLTVV.

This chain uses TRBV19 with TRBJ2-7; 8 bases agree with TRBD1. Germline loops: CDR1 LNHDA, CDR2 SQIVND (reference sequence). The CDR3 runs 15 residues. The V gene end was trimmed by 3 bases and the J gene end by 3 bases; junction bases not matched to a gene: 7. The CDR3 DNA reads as TGTGCCAGTAGTATCGCCGGGACAGGCGACTACGAGCAGTACTTC. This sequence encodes CASSIAGTGDYEQYF.

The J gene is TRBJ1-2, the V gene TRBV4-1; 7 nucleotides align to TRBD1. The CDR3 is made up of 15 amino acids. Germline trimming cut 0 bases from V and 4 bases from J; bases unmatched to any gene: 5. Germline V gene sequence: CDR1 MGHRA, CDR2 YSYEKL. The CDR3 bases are TGCGCCAGCAGCCAAGAACAGGGGCTCGGCTATGGCTACACCTTC. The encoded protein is CASSQEQGLGYGYTF.

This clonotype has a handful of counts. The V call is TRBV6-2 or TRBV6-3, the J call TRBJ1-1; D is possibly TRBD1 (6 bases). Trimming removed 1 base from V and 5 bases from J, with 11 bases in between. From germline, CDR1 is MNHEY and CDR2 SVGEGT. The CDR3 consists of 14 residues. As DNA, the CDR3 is TGTGCCAGCAGTTACTTAGGGACATTTACTGAAGCTTTCTTT. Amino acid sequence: CASSYLGTFTEAFF.

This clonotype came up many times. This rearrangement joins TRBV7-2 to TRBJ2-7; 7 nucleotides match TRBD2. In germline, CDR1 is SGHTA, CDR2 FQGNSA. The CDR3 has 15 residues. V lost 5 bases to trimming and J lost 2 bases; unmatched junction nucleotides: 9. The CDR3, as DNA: TGTGCCAGCAGCACCGGTAGCGGGTTTCCCTACGAGCAGTACTTC. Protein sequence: CASSTGSGFPYEQYF.

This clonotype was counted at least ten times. This CDR3 is CASSSPTDRRNAKNIQYF. CDR3 nucleotides: TGTGCCAGCAGCTCACCCACAGACAGGAGGAATGCCAAAAACATTCAGTACTTC. The chain carries TRBV7-9 and TRBJ2-4, with a possible D match to TRBD1 (6 bases). Per germline, CDR1 SEHNR and CDR2 FQNEAQ (reference sequence). The CDR3 loop spans 18 amino acids. Deletions cut 4 bases from V and 1 base from J, with 20 bases between.

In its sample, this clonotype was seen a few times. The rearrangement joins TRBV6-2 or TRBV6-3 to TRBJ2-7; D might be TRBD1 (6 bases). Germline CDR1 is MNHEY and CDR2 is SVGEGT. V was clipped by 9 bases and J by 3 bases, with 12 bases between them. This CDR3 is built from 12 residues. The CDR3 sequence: CARLDRSYEQYF. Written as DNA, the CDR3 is TGTGCCAGACTAGACAGGAGCTACGAGCAGTACTTC.

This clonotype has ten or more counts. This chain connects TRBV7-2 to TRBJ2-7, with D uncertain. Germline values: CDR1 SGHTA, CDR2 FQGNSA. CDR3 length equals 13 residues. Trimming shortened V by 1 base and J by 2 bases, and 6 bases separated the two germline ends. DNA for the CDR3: TGTGCCAGCAGCTTAGTGGCCCCCTACGAGCAGTACTTC. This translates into CASSLVAPYEQYF.

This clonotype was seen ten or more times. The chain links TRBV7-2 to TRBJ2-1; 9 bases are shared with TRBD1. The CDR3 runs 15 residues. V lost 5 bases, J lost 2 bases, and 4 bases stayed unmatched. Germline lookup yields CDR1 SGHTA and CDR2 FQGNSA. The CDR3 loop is CASSGGQGPYNEQFF. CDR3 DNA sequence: TGTGCCAGCAGCGGGGGACAGGGTCCCTACAATGAGCAGTTCTTC.